Presented here are 26 T cell receptor beta chains from one specimen sequenced in a study of blood T cell repertoires in COVID-19. TCRdb's table, derived via immunoSEQ multiplex PCR, lists solely in-frame clones and lacks some. The data hold 120,000 to 150,000 clones, with 80% to 85% observed a single time. The sample taken for sequencing was PBMCs or T cells enriched from blood (not recorded which). Every receptor here comes from a man in his forties with acute COVID-19.

The chain employs TRBV28 and TRBJ2-1; D is possibly TRBD2 (6 bases). Per germline, CDR1 MDHEN and CDR2 SYDVKM. The CDR3 is 15 amino acids. The V end lost 2 bases, the J end lost 7 bases, and 15 bases lay between the germline ends. Here the CDR3 DNA reads TGTGCCAGCAGTTTAGGGCGGGATAGAAGGAATGAGCAGTTCTTC. This gives the protein CASSLGRDRRNEQFF. Complete variable domain (other parts from reference TRBV28 and TRBJ2-1): DVKVTQSSRYLVKRTGEKVFLECVQDMDHENMFWYRQDPGLGLRLIYFSYDVKMKEKGDIPEGYSVSREKKERFSLILESASTNQTSMYLCASSLGRDRRNEQFFGPGTRLTVL.

V and J are TRBV5-1 and TRBJ1-2; D might be TRBD1 (6 bases). Between the trimmed V and J ends, which lost 4 bases and 8 bases, there was a span of 12 bases. CDR3 size: 12 residues. Germline CDR1 reads SGHRS; CDR2 reads YFSETQ. CDR3 loop: CASSTTGLGYTF. For the CDR3, the DNA is TGCGCCAGCAGCACAACAGGGTTAGGCTACACCTTC. Full variable domain (rest looked up from reference TRBV5-1 and TRBJ1-2): KAGVTQTPRYLIKTRGQQVTLSCSPISGHRSVSWYQQTPGQGLQFLFEYFSETQRNKGNFPGRFSGRQFSNSRSEMNVSTLELGDSALYLCASSTTGLGYTFGSGTRLTVV.

The table lists this clone with a few counts. The chain has TRBV7-9 and TRBJ2-2; 9 bases align to TRBD2. Germline V CDR1 and CDR2: SEHNR, FQNEAQ (reference sequence). The CDR3 runs to 19 residues. The ends lost 3 bases at V and 2 bases at J; junction bases unmatched: 13. This chain's CDR3 is CASSFLRLSGGFNTGELFF. The CDR3 DNA reads as TGTGCCAGCAGCTTCCTGAGACTAAGCGGGGGGTTCAACACCGGGGAGCTGTTTTTT. The full variable domain, in which reference TRBV7-9 and TRBJ2-2 provide the parts outside the CDR3, is DTGVSQNPRHKITKRGQNVTFRCDPISEHNRLYWYRQTLGQGPEFLTYFQNEAQLEKSRLLSDRFSAERPKGSFSTLEIQRTEQGDSAMYLCASSFLRLSGGFNTGELFFGEGSRLTVL.

V usage is TRBV24-1 and J usage is TRBJ2-1, with D tentatively TRBD1 (7 bases). Between the trimmed V and J ends, which lost 5 bases and 13 bases, there was a span of 23 bases. This CDR3 comprises 15 residues. CDR1 is KGHDR and CDR2 is SFDVKD in the germline V gene. The CDR3 reads CATSATGGVGQVQFF. The DNA for the CDR3 is TGTGCCACCAGTGCTACAGGCGGGGTCGGACAGGTACAGTTCTTC.

This sequence joins TRBV13 and TRBJ2-3, with a tentative D call TRBD1 (6 bases). Germline V gene data show CDR1 as PRHDT and CDR2 as FYEKMQ (reference sequence). Trimming pared 4 bases from V and 4 bases from J, leaving 18 bases between. The CDR3 sequence is 16 residues long. This CDR3 reads CASSSPRRGNPDTQYF. The CDR3 bases are TGTGCCAGCAGCTCGCCAAGAAGGGGGAACCCAGATACGCAGTATTTT. The full variable domain, in which reference TRBV13 and TRBJ2-3 provide the parts outside the CDR3, is AAGVIQSPRHLIKEKRETATLKCYPIPRHDTVYWYQQGPGQDPQFLISFYEKMQSDKGSIPDRFSAQQFSDYHSELNMSSLELGDSALYFCASSSPRRGNPDTQYFGPGTRLTVL.

V is TRBV13 and J is TRBJ1-3; a possible D gene is TRBD1 (6 bases). The CDR3 consists of 14 residues. CDR1 is PRHDT and CDR2 is FYEKMQ in the germline V gene (reference sequence). V was trimmed by 5 bases and J by 0 bases, leaving 8 bases between them. The CDR3 loop is CASSLDSSGNTIYF. The CDR3 coding sequence is TGTGCCAGCAGCCTGGACAGCTCTGGAAACACCATATATTTT. The full variable domain, with the rest looked up from reference TRBV13 and TRBJ1-3, is AAGVIQSPRHLIKEKRETATLKCYPIPRHDTVYWYQQGPGQDPQFLISFYEKMQSDKGSIPDRFSAQQFSDYHSELNMSSLELGDSALYFCASSLDSSGNTIYFGEGSWLTVV.

The chain is built from TRBV30 and TRBJ1-6; D is unclear. Germline V gene data show CDR1 as GTSNPN and CDR2 as SVGIG (reference sequence). With 0 bases removed from V and 0 bases from J, the gap between germline ends came to 12 bases. The CDR3 runs 17 residues. The CDR3 is CAWSVRVEGSYNSPLHF. The CDR3 DNA reads TGTGCCTGGAGTGTAAGGGTGGAGGGCTCCTATAATTCACCCCTCCACTTT. The full variable domain, with the rest looked up from reference TRBV30 and TRBJ1-6, is SQTIHQWPATLVQPVGSPLSLECTVEGTSNPNLYWYRQAAGRGLQLLFYSVGIGQISSEVPQNLSASRPQDRQFILSSKKLLLSDSGFYLCAWSVRVEGSYNSPLHFGNGTRLTVT.

The rearrangement links TRBV7-2 to TRBJ1-5; D is undetermined. The CDR3 sequence is 15 residues long. Germline CDR1 is SGHTA and CDR2 is FQGNSA. Trimming cost V 5 bases and J 4 bases, with 15 bases left between them. The CDR3 loop reads CASSPTPGRNQPQHF. In nucleotides, the CDR3 is TGTGCCAGCAGCCCCACGCCGGGAAGGAATCAGCCCCAGCATTTT.

J is TRBJ1-1 and V is TRBV7-6; D remains ambiguous. Germline values: CDR1 SGHVS, CDR2 FNYEAQ. This CDR3 spans 13 amino acids. Trimming left V 5 bases short and J 5 bases short, with 12 bases between. The CDR3 loop is CASSRTRGTEAFF. CDR3 bases: TGTGCCAGCAGCCGGACGCGGGGAACTGAAGCTTTCTTT.

The chain combines TRBV4-2 with TRBJ2-5, with TRBD1 identical over 10 bases. V trimming: 1 base; J trimming: 5 bases; junction bases outside the gene matches: 7. The CDR3 loop spans 16 amino acids. Germline assignment: CDR1 LGHNA and CDR2 YNFKEQ. The chain's CDR3 is CASSQAGTGAEETQYF. The CDR3 DNA reads as TGTGCCAGCAGCCAAGCCGGGACAGGGGCAGAGGAGACCCAGTACTTC.

V usage is TRBV29-1 and J usage is TRBJ2-5; TRBD1 might be the D (5 bases). V was cut by 6 bases and J by 1 base, with 9 bases left in between. The CDR3 is 12 residues long. CDR1 and CDR2 (germline): SQVTM, ANQGSEA. The CDR3 loop is CSVGHLQETQYF. In DNA form, the CDR3 reads TGCAGCGTCGGACATCTCCAAGAGACCCAGTACTTC.

This chain connects TRBV7-9 to TRBJ1-5; 7 bases align to TRBD1. With 5 bases clipped from V and 2 bases from J, the junction kept 9 bases outside the gene matches. The CDR3 runs 16 residues. Per the germline V gene, CDR1 is SEHNR and CDR2 is FQNEAQ (reference sequence). The chain's CDR3 is CASSREGARGNQPQHF. CDR3 nucleotides: TGTGCCAGCAGCCGAGAGGGGGCGAGGGGCAATCAGCCCCAGCATTTT. Drawing the rest from reference TRBV7-9 and TRBJ1-5, the complete variable domain is DTGVSQNPRHKITKRGQNVTFRCDPISEHNRLYWYRQTLGQGPEFLTYFQNEAQLEKSRLLSDRFSAERPKGSFSTLEIQRTEQGDSAMYLCASSREGARGNQPQHFGDGTRLSIL.

The rearrangement joins TRBV11-2 to TRBJ2-2, with a possible D match to TRBD2 (6 bases). The CDR3 length is 15 residues. Germline assignment: CDR1 SGHAT and CDR2 FQNNGV. V lost 5 bases, J lost 5 bases, and 15 bases lay in between. The CDR3 spells CASSPETSLTGELFF. In DNA, the CDR3 is TGTGCCAGCAGCCCAGAGACTAGTTTGACCGGGGAGCTGTTTTTT. Full variable domain (rest looked up from reference TRBV11-2 and TRBJ2-2): EAGVAQSPRYKIIEKRQSVAFWCNPISGHATLYWYQQILGQGPKLLIQFQNNGVVDDSQLPKDRFSAERLKGVDSTLKIQPAKLEDSAVYLCASSPETSLTGELFFGEGSRLTVL.

J is TRBJ2-3 and V is TRBV27; D is ambiguous. The CDR3 spans 14 residues. The germline V gene encodes CDR1 MNHEY and CDR2 SMNVEV (reference sequence). The V gene lost 0 bases and the J gene lost 1 base, with 5 bases spanning the gap. This chain's CDR3 is CASSLSLGTDTQYF. CDR3 nucleotide sequence: TGTGCCAGCAGTTTATCGTTAGGCACAGATACGCAGTATTTT.

The CDR3 here is CASSGFSGRASNEQFF. Written as DNA, the CDR3 is TGTGCCAGCAGCGGGTTTAGCGGGAGGGCCTCCAATGAGCAGTTCTTC. The genes are TRBV7-8 and TRBJ2-1; 11 nucleotides match TRBD2. V was pared by 5 bases and J by 6 bases, with 9 bases of the junction left unmatched. The CDR3 contains 16 residues. Germline CDR1 and CDR2: SGHVS and FQNEAQ.

V is TRBV27 and J is TRBJ1-5, with no clear D. The CDR3 sequence is 13 residues long. Trimming removed 2 bases at V and 5 bases at J, with 7 bases between. Germline-derived CDR1 and CDR2 are MNHEY and SMNVEV (reference sequence). The CDR3 loop is CASSLEGDQPQHF. The CDR3 DNA follows: TGTGCCAGCAGTTTAGAGGGAGATCAGCCCCAGCATTTT.

The gene calls are TRBV21-1 and TRBJ2-6; the D call in the table, TRBD1, was not verified against the DNA. TRBV21-1 is annotated as a pseudogene. This CDR3 comprises 18 residues. In nucleotides, the CDR3 is TGTGCCAGCCAAAAAGGCCGGGACAGCGACTCTGGGGCCAACGTCCTGACTTTC. Its protein is CASQKGRDSDSGANVLTF.

The CDR3 bases are TGCAGCGTTGGTCTAGGGGATCCCGGAAACACCATATATTTT. Translating it yields CSVGLGDPGNTIYF. The chain uses TRBV29-1 and TRBJ1-3; a possible D gene is TRBD1 (5 bases). Germline CDR1 SQVTM, CDR2 ANQGSEA. CDR3 size: 14 residues. V lost 4 bases to trimming and J lost 4 bases, with 14 bases between them.

The chain carries TRBV5-4 and TRBJ2-1, with D uncertain. Germline V gene data show CDR1 as SGHNT and CDR2 as YYREEE (reference sequence). The CDR3 is 15 amino acids. The V end was cut by 2 bases, the J end by 0 bases, with 9 bases between. DNA for the CDR3: TGTGCCAGCAGCTTTCCCGCAGGCTCCTACAATGAGCAGTTCTTC. Translating gives CASSFPAGSYNEQFF.

This clone was picked up a small number of times. The J gene is TRBJ1-1, the V gene TRBV7-2; TRBD1 agrees at 9 bases. The CDR3 covers 16 residues. The junction had 7 bases not matched to a gene; V was cut back by 5 bases and J by 0 bases. Germline lookup yields CDR1 SGHTA and CDR2 FQGNSA. The CDR3 here is CASSPGQGNMNTEAFF. CDR3 coding DNA: TGTGCCAGCAGCCCGGGACAGGGAAACATGAACACTGAAGCTTTCTTT.

The chain is built from TRBV5-5 and TRBJ2-1, with TRBD1 as a possible D gene (5 bases). V dropped 1 base and J dropped 1 base, with 12 bases sitting between them. The CDR3 length is 16 residues. CDR1 is SGHKS, CDR2 YYEKEE, per germline (reference sequence). CDR3 DNA: TGTGCCAGCAGCTTGCTCAGGGTGGGGTCCTACAATGAGCAGTTCTTC. It is translated as CASSLLRVGSYNEQFF.

This clone came up a few times. The rearrangement joins TRBV4-1 to TRBJ2-2; D is uncertain. This CDR3 has 13 residues. The V end was cut by 0 bases, the J end by 7 bases, with 6 bases between. Looked up from germline, CDR1 is MGHRA and CDR2 is YSYEKL. The CDR3 region has the DNA TGCGCCAGCAGCCAAGAATTTCTCGGGGAGCTGTTTTTT. It specifies CASSQEFLGELFF.

The rearrangement uses TRBV24-1 and TRBJ2-5, with TRBD1 matching 7 bases. In germline, CDR1 is KGHDR, CDR2 SFDVKD. This CDR3 comprises 15 residues. Trimming cost V 2 bases and J 4 bases; bases outside gene matches: 6. CDR3 sequence reads: CATSDSAGGVETQYF. CDR3 bases: TGTGCCACCAGTGATTCGGCAGGGGGTGTAGAGACCCAGTACTTC.

J is TRBJ2-1 and V is TRBV4-3; 9 positions match TRBD2. CDR3 length: 17 residues. CDR1 is LGHNA and CDR2 is YSLEER in the germline V gene. V shed 1 base and J 4 bases; nucleotides not matched to a gene: 8. The CDR3 sequence: CASSQVTGTSLYNEQFF. The CDR3 nucleotides are TGCGCCAGCAGCCAAGTTACAGGGACTAGCCTTTACAATGAGCAGTTCTTC.

The V and J genes are TRBV7-9 and TRBJ2-5, with 7 nucleotides matching TRBD1. The length of the CDR3 is 14 residues. Per the germline V gene, CDR1 is SEHNR and CDR2 is FQNEAQ (reference sequence). V trimming: 3 bases; J trimming: 1 base; junction bases outside the gene matches: 2. CDR3 region: CASSLRQGQETQYF. CDR3 nucleotides: TGTGCCAGCAGCTTGAGACAGGGCCAAGAGACCCAGTACTTC.

The chain is built from TRBV19 and TRBJ2-7; the match to TRBD2 covers 13 bases. The germline V gene has CDR1 LNHDA and CDR2 SQIVND (reference sequence). CDR3 length: 15 amino acids. With V trimmed by 5 bases and J by 4 bases, 5 bases remained unmatched. The CDR3 protein is CASSPGTSGIYEQYF. CDR3 nucleotides: TGTGCCAGTAGTCCGGGGACTAGCGGGATTTACGAGCAGTACTTC.